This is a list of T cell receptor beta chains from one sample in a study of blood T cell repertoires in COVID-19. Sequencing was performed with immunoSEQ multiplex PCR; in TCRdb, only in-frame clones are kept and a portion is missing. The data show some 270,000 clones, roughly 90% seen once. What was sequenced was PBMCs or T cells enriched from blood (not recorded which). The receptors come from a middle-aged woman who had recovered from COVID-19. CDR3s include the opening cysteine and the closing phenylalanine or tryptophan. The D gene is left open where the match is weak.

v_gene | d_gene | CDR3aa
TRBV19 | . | CASGGWGDEQYF
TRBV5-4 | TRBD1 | CASSPAGGSFTEAFF
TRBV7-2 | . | CASSSQETQYF
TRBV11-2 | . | CASSLDSSYNEQFF
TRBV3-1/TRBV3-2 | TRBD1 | CASSPVGTGYNGYTF
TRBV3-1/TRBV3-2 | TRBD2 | CASSQEALAGTYNEQFF
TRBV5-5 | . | CASSLGGIRTEAFF
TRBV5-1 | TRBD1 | CASSEDRGGYTF
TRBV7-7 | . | CASSLNPGSETQYF
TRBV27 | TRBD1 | CASSARTGVDGYTF
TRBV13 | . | CASSLDRSDTQYF
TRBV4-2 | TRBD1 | CASSQGEAGGERGYTF
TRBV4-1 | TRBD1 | CASSQAFFSTGGVAGNTIYF
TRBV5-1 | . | CASSLARARDSNYGYTF
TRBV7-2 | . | CASSLDRGGEQYF
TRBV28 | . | CASSGGGGNYGYTF
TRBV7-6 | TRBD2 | CASSARVASGDSYEQYF
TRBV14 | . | CASSRLGLATYEQYF
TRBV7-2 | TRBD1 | CASSLRTGSHYGYTF
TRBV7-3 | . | CASSLLASTTQYF
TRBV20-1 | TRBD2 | CSASRLAGEVNTQYF
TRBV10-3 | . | CAISDSQGGPIQYF
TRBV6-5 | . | CASSYSGLGDYGYTF
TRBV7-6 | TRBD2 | CASSSLTSGGTDTQYF
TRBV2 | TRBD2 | CASSPGLANEQFF
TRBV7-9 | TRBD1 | CASSLDRGQAGELFF
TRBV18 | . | CASSPRGPGTGFGGELFF
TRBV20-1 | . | CSAQAGEGYTF
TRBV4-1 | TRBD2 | CASSQVTSGYASFF
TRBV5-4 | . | CASSQGRGNQPQHF
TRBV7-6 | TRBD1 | CASSLEIQAGTGDYGYTF
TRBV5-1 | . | CASSLVDSNTEAFF
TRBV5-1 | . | CASSLASDTTNTEAFF
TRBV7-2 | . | CASSFTGLGTEAFF
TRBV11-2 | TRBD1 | CASSMRQGAEAFF
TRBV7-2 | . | CASSFQGTGTGNTIYF
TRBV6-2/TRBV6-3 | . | CASSYLQGPNEQYF
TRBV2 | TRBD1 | CASKTGGGTEAFF
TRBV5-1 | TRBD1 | CASSYRDSYNEQFF
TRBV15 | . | CATSRRGGKGSGNTIYF
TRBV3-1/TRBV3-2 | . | CASSRSGESWVDEQFF
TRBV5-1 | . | CASSLAGPGSGNTIYF
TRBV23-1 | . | CASSQSIGQLNTEAFF
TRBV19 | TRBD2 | CASRLGGRDEQFF
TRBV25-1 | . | CASSEYSGALNTEAFF
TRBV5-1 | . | CASSLDRPPMGKLFF
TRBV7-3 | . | CASSLYGQGYNEQFF
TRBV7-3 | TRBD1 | CASSTQGGVDTEAFF
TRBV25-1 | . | CASTGYTGELFF
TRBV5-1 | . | CASSLAGQTMNTEAFF
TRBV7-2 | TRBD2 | CASSFQAGPNTGELFF
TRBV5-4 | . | CASSWGGPGSGNTIYF
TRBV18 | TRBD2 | CASSRGGGSNTGELFF